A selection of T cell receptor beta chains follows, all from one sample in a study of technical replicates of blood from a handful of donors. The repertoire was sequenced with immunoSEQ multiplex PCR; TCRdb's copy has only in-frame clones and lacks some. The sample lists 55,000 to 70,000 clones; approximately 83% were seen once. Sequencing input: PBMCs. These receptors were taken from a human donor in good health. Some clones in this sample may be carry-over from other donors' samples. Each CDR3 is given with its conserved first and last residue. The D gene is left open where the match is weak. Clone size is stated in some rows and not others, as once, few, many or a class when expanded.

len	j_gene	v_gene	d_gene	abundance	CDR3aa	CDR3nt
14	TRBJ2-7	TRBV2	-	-	CASSDWTGDYEQYF	TGTGCCAGCAGTGATTGGACGGGGGACTACGAGCAGTACTTC
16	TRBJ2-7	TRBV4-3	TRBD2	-	CASSQEALAGAYEQYF	TGCGCCAGCAGTCAAGAAGCGCTAGCGGGAGCTTACGAGCAGTACTTC
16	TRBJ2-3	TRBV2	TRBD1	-	CASSDDRGFRTDTQYF	TGTGCCAGCAGTGACGACAGGGGATTCCGCACAGATACGCAGTATTTT
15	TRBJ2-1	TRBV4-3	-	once	CASSSDRLLNNEQFF	TGCGCCAGCAGTAGCGACAGGTTGTTAAACAATGAGCAGTTCTTC
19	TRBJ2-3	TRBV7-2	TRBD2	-	CASSPPLRLAGRFTDTQYF	TGTGCCAGCAGCCCACCACTCCGTTTAGCGGGGAGGTTCACAGATACGCAGTATTTT
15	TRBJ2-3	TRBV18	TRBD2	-	CASSRPGLAADTQYF	TGTGCCAGCTCCCGACCGGGACTAGCAGCAGATACGCAGTATTTT
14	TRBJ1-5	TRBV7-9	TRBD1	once	CASSRDSSYQPQHF	TGTGCCAGCAGTCGGGACAGCTCTTACCAGCCCCAGCATTTT
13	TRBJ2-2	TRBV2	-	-	CASSVRVTGELFF	TGTGCCAGCAGTGTCCGGGTCACCGGGGAGCTGTTTTTT
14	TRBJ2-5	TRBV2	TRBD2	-	CASIRGGLGETQYF	TGTGCCAGCATCCGGGGGGGCCTCGGAGAGACCCAGTACTTC
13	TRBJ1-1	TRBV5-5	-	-	CASSFRGHAEAFF	TGTGCCAGCAGCTTTCGGGGTCACGCTGAAGCTTTCTTT
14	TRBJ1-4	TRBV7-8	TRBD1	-	CASSRGQGNEKLFF	TGTGCCAGCAGCCGAGGACAGGGTAATGAAAAACTGTTTTTT
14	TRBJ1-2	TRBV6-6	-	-	CASTEADRNYGYTF	TGTGCCAGCACGGAAGCCGACAGGAACTATGGCTACACCTTC
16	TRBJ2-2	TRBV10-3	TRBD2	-	CAIRGGTSGDTGELFF	TGTGCCATCAGGGGGGGGACTAGCGGGGACACCGGGGAGCTGTTTTTT
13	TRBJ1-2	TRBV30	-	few	CAWSVQGYYGYTF	TGTGCCTGGAGTGTACAGGGTTACTATGGCTACACCTTC
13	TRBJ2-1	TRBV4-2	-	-	CASSHRGINEQFF	TGTGCCAGCAGTCACAGAGGGATCAATGAGCAGTTCTTC
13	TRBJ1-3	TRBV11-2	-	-	CASSLELENTIYF	TGTGCCAGCAGCTTAGAACTTGAAAACACCATATATTTT
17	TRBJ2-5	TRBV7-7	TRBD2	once	CASSLGVRDSGSETQYF	TGTGCCAGCAGCTTAGGGGTTCGCGATAGCGGGAGTGAGACCCAGTACTTC
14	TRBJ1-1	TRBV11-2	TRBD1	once	CASSGQGAYREAFF	TGTGCCAGCAGTGGACAGGGGGCCTACCGTGAAGCTTTCTTT
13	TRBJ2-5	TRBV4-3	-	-	CASSHPREGAQYF	TGCGCCAGCAGCCACCCGCGCGAGGGGGCCCAGTACTTC
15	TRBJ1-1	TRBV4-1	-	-	CASSLTWGDNTEAFF	TGCGCCAGCAGCCTAACTTGGGGGGATAACACTGAAGCTTTCTTT
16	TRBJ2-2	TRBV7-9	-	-	CASSGYFRDGPGELFF	TGTGCCAGCAGCGGATACTTCAGGGATGGACCCGGGGAGCTGTTTTTT
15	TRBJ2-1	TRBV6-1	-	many	CASHNDRPIDNEQFF	TGTGCCAGCCATAACGACAGGCCCATCGACAATGAGCAGTTCTTC
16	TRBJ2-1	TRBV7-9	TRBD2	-	CASSLRGREAYNEQFF	TGTGCCAGCAGCCTACGGGGACGGGAGGCGTACAATGAGCAGTTCTTC
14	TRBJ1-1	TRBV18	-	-	CASSPTHGGKEAFF	TGTGCCAGCTCACCAACCCACGGGGGTAAGGAAGCTTTCTTT